Shown below are 18 T cell receptor beta chains from a single sample sequenced in a study of stem cell transplantation in POMP-related autoinflammatory disease (dated by TCRdb to the early 2020s). The label giving this sample's time point can be read as: after hematopoietic stem cell transplant. Libraries were made using the immunoSEQ multiplex PCR assay. TCRdb holds this immuneACCESS table with in-frame rearrangements only. Some clones are missing; in checked studies, unresolved V genes explain under half, and the rest has no known cause. For this sample the table gives roughly 68,000 clones, of which roughly 93% were detected only once. Roughly 0.7% of the sample is held by the ten biggest clonotypes. Sample: CD4+ T cells from PBMCs, taken after stem cell transplantation. The receptors were sampled from a human patient with POMP-related autoinflammation and immune dysregulation (PRAID). Following a transplant, some T lymphocytes may have been derived from the graft donor.

The chain joins TRBV20-1 to TRBJ1-2, with no clear D. The ends were cut back, 2 bases at V and 8 bases at J, with 3 bases in the middle. Germline V gene data show CDR1 as DFQATT and CDR2 as SNEGSKA (reference sequence). CDR3 size: 9 residues. In nucleotides, the CDR3 is TGCAGTGCTAGAAAAGGCTACACCTTC. This encodes CSARKGYTF.

The chain joins TRBV5-1 to TRBJ2-1; D is uncertain. V was pared by 0 bases and J by 7 bases, with 8 bases between. Germline V gene lookup returns CDR1 SGHRS and CDR2 YFSETQ. The CDR3 extends over 13 amino acids. The CDR3 DNA sequence: TGCGCCAGCAGCTTGGTAGTTGGAAATGAGCAGTTCTTC. Protein sequence: CASSLVVGNEQFF.

The chain has TRBV10-2 and TRBJ2-1, with D uncertain. CDR3 length: 15 residues. V lost 10 bases, J lost 7 bases, and 23 bases lay in between. Looked up from germline, CDR1 is WSHSY and CDR2 is SAAADI. CDR3 loop: CATISDTDLMNEQFF. The CDR3 nucleotides are TGCGCCACCATATCCGACACGGACCTGATGAATGAGCAGTTCTTC.

The CDR3 DNA reads as TGTGCCAGCAGCTTGGGGGGGGCGAGCTACTACGAGCAGTACTTC. This translates into CASSLGGASYYEQYF. This chain uses TRBV5-6 with TRBJ2-7; D tentatively reads TRBD1 or TRBD2 (6 bases each). The CDR3 has 15 residues. Trimming removed 0 bases at V and 3 bases at J, with 13 bases between. The germline V gene encodes CDR1 SGHDT and CDR2 YYEEEE.

The chain has TRBV19 and TRBJ2-3; the match to TRBD1 covers 7 bases. Germline V CDR1 and CDR2: LNHDA, SQIVND (reference sequence). The CDR3 runs to 13 residues. The V and J ends lost 8 bases and 2 bases, in that order; junction bases with no gene match: 4. CDR3 in amino acids: CASGTEDTDTQYF. The CDR3 nucleotides read TGTGCCAGTGGGACAGAAGACACAGATACGCAGTATTTT.

This clone came up a few times. The chain couples TRBV25-1 to TRBJ1-4; D is possibly TRBD1 (5 bases). The CDR3 covers 14 residues. Looked up from germline, CDR1 is MGHDK and CDR2 is SYGVNS. V was cut by 3 bases and J by 7 bases, with 12 bases left in between. CDR3 sequence: CASSEGRAGEKLFF. The CDR3 bases are TGTGCCAGCAGTGAGGGCAGGGCGGGTGAAAAACTGTTTTTT.

This chain connects TRBV5-1 to TRBJ2-7; maybe TRBD1 (6 bases). V dropped 0 bases and J dropped 6 bases, with 19 bases sitting between them. The CDR3 has 16 residues. From germline, CDR1 is SGHRS and CDR2 YFSETQ. The CDR3, as DNA: TGCGCCAGCAGCTTGGCCGGGGCAGGGGCGGTCGGCGAGCAGTACTTC. Its protein is CASSLAGAGAVGEQYF. The full variable domain, with the rest looked up from reference TRBV5-1 and TRBJ2-7, is KAGVTQTPRYLIKTRGQQVTLSCSPISGHRSVSWYQQTPGQGLQFLFEYFSETQRNKGNFPGRFSGRQFSNSRSEMNVSTLELGDSALYLCASSLAGAGAVGEQYFGPGTRLTVT.

J is TRBJ2-3 and V is TRBV30; 7 nucleotides agree with TRBD2. This CDR3 spans 12 amino acids. The trim removed 3 bases at V and 10 bases at J, leaving 7 bases unmatched. Germline CDR1 reads GTSNPN; CDR2 reads SVGIG (reference sequence). This CDR3 reads CAWRQGGTSQYF. CDR3 sequence (DNA): TGTGCCTGGAGGCAGGGAGGGACGTCGCAGTATTTT. The full variable domain, rest sourced from reference TRBV30 and TRBJ2-3, is SQTIHQWPATLVQPVGSPLSLECTVEGTSNPNLYWYRQAAGRGLQLLFYSVGIGQISSEVPQNLSASRPQDRQFILSSKKLLLSDSGFYLCAWRQGGTSQYFGPGTRLTVL.

The chain joins TRBV5-8 to TRBJ1-6; D gene uncertain. Germline V gene lookup returns CDR1 SGHTS and CDR2 YDEGEE. Trimming took 0 bases from V and 8 from J, leaving 27 bases between them. The CDR3 extends over 20 amino acids. CDR3 protein: CASSLEFSSSSGWIYSPLHF. The CDR3 DNA follows: TGTGCCAGCAGCTTGGAATTTAGTAGTAGTTCCGGTTGGATATATTCACCCCTCCACTTT. Full variable domain (missing parts from reference TRBV5-8 and TRBJ1-6): EAGVTQSPTHLIKTRGQQATLRCSPISGHTSVYWYQQALGLGLQFLLWYDEGEERNRGNFPPRFSGRQFPNYSSELNVNALELEDSALYLCASSLEFSSSSGWIYSPLHFGNGTRLTVT.

This rearrangement joins TRBV10-1 to TRBJ2-2; the D is unclear. Germline V CDR1 and CDR2: WNHNN, SYGVQD (reference sequence). The CDR3 loop spans 14 amino acids. Trimming took 5 bases from V and 0 from J, leaving 7 bases between them. CDR3 protein: CASSWTTNTGELFF. CDR3 coding DNA: TGCGCCAGCAGTTGGACCACGAACACCGGGGAGCTGTTTTTT.

The genes are TRBV20-1 and TRBJ2-7; 7 bases agree with TRBD1. The CDR3 sequence is 11 residues long. The V segment lost 5 bases and the J segment 6 bases; nucleotides outside the gene matches: 4. CDR1 and CDR2 (germline): DFQATT, SNEGSKA (reference sequence). CDR3 protein: CSASGQIEQYV. As DNA, the CDR3 is TGCAGTGCTTCGGGACAGATCGAGCAGTACGTC.

V gene TRBV10-3 combines with J gene TRBJ1-2; D uncertain. The V end was cut by 3 bases, the J end by 2 bases, with 4 bases between. The CDR3 runs to 12 residues. Per germline, CDR1 ENHRY and CDR2 SYGVKD. The CDR3 spells CAISDGNYGYTF. In DNA form, the CDR3 reads TGTGCCATCAGTGATGGGAACTATGGCTACACCTTC.

Only a few counts were recorded for this clone. V usage is TRBV5-1 and J usage is TRBJ2-2; D call uncertain. The V end was cut by 0 bases, the J end by 3 bases, with 12 bases between. Per germline, CDR1 SGHRS and CDR2 YFSETQ. The CDR3 covers 16 residues. CDR3 in amino acids: CASSLALGWDTGELFF. The CDR3 bases are TGCGCCAGCAGCTTGGCGCTAGGGTGGGACACCGGGGAGCTGTTTTTT.

The J gene is TRBJ1-1, the V gene TRBV28, with D unresolved. This CDR3 contains 12 residues. V gave up 8 bases and J gave up 8 bases, with 15 bases separating them. The germline CDR1 and CDR2 sequences are MDHEN and SYDVKM. The CDR3 DNA is TGTGCCAGCTTCGCCCGCCGGGTGGAAGCTTTCTTT. Translated, it gives CASFARRVEAFF.

V usage is TRBV2 and J usage is TRBJ1-3; D is unresolved. CDR3 length equals 15 residues. V was trimmed by 4 bases and J by 0 bases, leaving 10 bases between them. CDR1 and CDR2 from the germline V gene are SNHLY and FYNNEI. CDR3 coding DNA: TGTGCCAGCAGTGGATACGGATCCTCTGGAAACACCATATATTTT. It specifies CASSGYGSSGNTIYF.

The chain couples TRBV28 to TRBJ2-5; TRBD2 aligns across 10 bases. CDR3 length equals 17 residues. Per the germline V gene, CDR1 is MDHEN and CDR2 is SYDVKM. V shed 6 bases and J 3 bases; nucleotides not matched to a gene: 13. This chain's CDR3 is CASRLERIAGGKETQYF. The DNA of the CDR3 is TGTGCCAGCAGGTTGGAGCGGATAGCGGGGGGCAAAGAGACCCAGTACTTC.

This clone came up once. The chain employs TRBV3-1 (or the pseudogene TRBV3-2) and TRBJ2-2, with D tentatively TRBD1 (6 bases). Germline V gene data show CDR1 as LGHDT and CDR2 as YNNKEL (reference sequence). The CDR3 has 14 residues. The V gene lost 2 bases and the J gene lost 7 bases, with 11 bases spanning the gap. The CDR3 loop reads CASSQQGLSGELFF. The CDR3 coding sequence is TGTGCCAGCAGCCAACAGGGGTTAAGCGGGGAGCTGTTTTTT.

This rearrangement joins TRBV5-1 to TRBJ1-4; 9 bases line up with TRBD1. Germline V gene lookup returns CDR1 SGHRS and CDR2 YFSETQ. The CDR3 totals 15 residues. V was clipped by 3 bases and J by 8 bases; unmatched bases: 8. The CDR3 sequence: CASSSTGGAGEKLFF. The CDR3 DNA is TGCGCCAGCAGCTCAACAGGGGGCGCTGGGGAAAAACTGTTTTTT. The whole variable domain, remainder taken from reference TRBV5-1 and TRBJ1-4, is KAGVTQTPRYLIKTRGQQVTLSCSPISGHRSVSWYQQTPGQGLQFLFEYFSETQRNKGNFPGRFSGRQFSNSRSEMNVSTLELGDSALYLCASSSTGGAGEKLFFGSGTQLSVL.